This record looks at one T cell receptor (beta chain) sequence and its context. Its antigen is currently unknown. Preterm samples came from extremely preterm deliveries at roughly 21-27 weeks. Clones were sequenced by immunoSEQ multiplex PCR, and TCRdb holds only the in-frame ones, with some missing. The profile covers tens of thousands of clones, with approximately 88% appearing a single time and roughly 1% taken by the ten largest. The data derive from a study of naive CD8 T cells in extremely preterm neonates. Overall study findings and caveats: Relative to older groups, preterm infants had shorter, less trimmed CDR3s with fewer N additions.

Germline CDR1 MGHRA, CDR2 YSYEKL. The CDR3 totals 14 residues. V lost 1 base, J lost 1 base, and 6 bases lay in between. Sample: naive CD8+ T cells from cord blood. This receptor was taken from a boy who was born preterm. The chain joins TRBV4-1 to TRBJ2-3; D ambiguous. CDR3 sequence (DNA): TGCGCCAGCAGCCAAGCAAGGGGCACAGATACGCAGTATTTT. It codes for CASSQARGTDTQYF.